The 10 T cell receptor beta chains below were found in one sample sequenced in a study of tumor and adjacent non-tumor tissue in lung cancer. This sample's RNA came from whole unsorted tissue. The normal lung tissue was taken more than 3 cm from the tumor edge. A modified ARM-PCR protocol with three rounds of nested PCR amplified TCRbeta. TCRdb used MiXCR to reprocess the multiplex PCR reads, holding one entry per CDR3 protein. Among 60,000 to 70,000 distinct CDR3 sequences listed, around 76% were seen once. Sequencing was done on a sample of distant non-tumor lung tissue. These receptors all come from a man in his sixties with non-small cell lung cancer.

Details on this clonotype: A read error may produce the germline difference seen at one junction end. The chain links TRBV12-3 or TRBV12-4 to TRBJ2-5; D not resolved. The CDR3 runs 13 residues. The CDR3 protein is CTSSLSPQEAHYF. The CDR3 coding sequence is TGTACCAGCAGCCTGTCTCCTCAAGAGGCCCACTACTTC.

This clonotype was found a few times. A much larger clone differs by one base, so this may be a read error. The V call is TRBV6-5, the J call TRBJ2-7; 9 bases map to TRBD1. Looked up from germline, CDR1 is MNHEY and CDR2 is SVGAGI. CDR3 length: 15 amino acids. CDR3 sequence reads: CVSSYGQGRAYEQYF. The DNA for the CDR3 is TGTGTCAGCAGTTACGGACAGGGGCGCGCCTACGAGCAGTACTTC.

This clonotype was found a few times. The V and J genes are TRBV6-5 and TRBJ2-7; 7 nucleotides align to TRBD1. The CDR3 extends over 15 amino acids. The germline CDR1 and CDR2 sequences are MNHEY and SVGAGI. V was pared by 4 bases and J by 0 bases, with 6 bases of the junction left unmatched. CDR3 coding DNA: TGTGCCAGCAGTTCAGAACAGGGGCCCTCCTACGAGCAGTACTTC. Translation gives CASSSEQGPSYEQYF.

The rearrangement uses TRBV14 and TRBJ2-1, with 7 nucleotides matching TRBD2. V gave up 7 bases and J gave up 9 bases; unmatched junction bases: 15. CDR1 is SGHDN and CDR2 is FVKESK in the germline V gene. The CDR3 is 15 residues long. CDR3 amino acids: CASTHSGGRAGEQFF. For the CDR3, the DNA is TGTGCCAGCACCCATTCTGGCGGGAGAGCTGGTGAGCAGTTCTTC. Variable domain in full (rest from reference TRBV14 and TRBJ2-1): EAGVTQFPSHSVIEKGQTVTLRCDPISGHDNLYWYRRVMGKEIKFLLHFVKESKQDESGMPNNRFLAERTGGTYSTLKVQPAELEDSGVYFCASTHSGGRAGEQFFGPGTRLTVL.

Note on this clonotype: One end of the junction varies from germline; a read error may be responsible. The rearrangement links TRBV11-2 to TRBJ1-1; 9 bases are a match to TRBD1. The CDR3 loop spans 15 amino acids. Germline CDR1 reads SGHAT; CDR2 reads FQNNGV. The CDR3 protein is CASSSYRGRDTETFF. As DNA, the CDR3 is TGTGCCAGCAGCAGCTACAGGGGGCGGGACACTGAAACTTTCTTT.

Points on this clonotype: A much larger clonotype is one base distant, so this may be a read error. The chain couples TRBV20-1 to TRBJ2-1; the match to TRBD2 covers 13 bases. CDR1 is DFQATT, CDR2 SNEGSKA, per germline (reference sequence). Germline trimming cut 4 bases from V and 6 bases from J; bases unmatched to any gene: 6. The CDR3 has 15 residues. CDR3 nucleotide sequence: TGCAGTGCTAAAGCTACTAGCGGGAGGGCCAATGAGCAGTTCTTC. It is translated as CSAKATSGRANEQFF.

For this clonotype: The junction departs from the called germline gene at one end, perhaps through a read error. The V gene is TRBV20-1, the J gene TRBJ2-1; TRBD2 agrees at 8 bases. Germline CDR1 is DFQATT and CDR2 is SNEGSKA (reference sequence). The CDR3 is made up of 13 amino acids. The chain's CDR3 is CSDRSLAGNEQFF. The CDR3 DNA reads TGCAGTGATAGGAGCCTAGCGGGCAATGAGCAATTCTTC.

On this clonotype: A much larger clone differs by one base, so this may be a read error. Since no conserved phenylalanine or tryptophan closes the CDR3, a read error is the likely cause. The chain joins TRBV6-5 to TRBJ2-7; D might be TRBD2 (5 bases). The CDR3 is 8 residues long. Germline lookup yields CDR1 MNHEY and CDR2 SVGAGI. CDR3 sequence: CSQRVQYS. For the CDR3, the DNA is TGTAGTCAGAGGGTGCAGTACTCC.

This clonotype was observed a few times. This chain links TRBV29-1 with TRBJ2-3; the match to TRBD2 covers 7 bases. J was trimmed by 1 base and V by 2 bases; bases with no gene match: 0. The CDR3 contains 13 residues. Looked up from germline, CDR1 is SQVTM and CDR2 is ANQGSEA. The CDR3 DNA reads TGCAGCGTTGAACGGGGGGGCACAGATACGCAGTATTTT. It codes for CSVERGGTDTQYF.

About this clonotype itself: A junction boundary mismatches the germline segment, possibly from a read error. V usage is TRBV25-1 and J usage is TRBJ2-5; tentatively, D is TRBD1 (7 bases). There are 16 residues in the CDR3. CDR1 and CDR2 from the germline V gene are MGHDK and SYGVNS. The CDR3 coding sequence is TGTGCCACCACCGCCGGAGGGGGCGGGTCTGAAGAGATCCAGTACTTC. Encoded protein: CATTAGGGGSEEIQYF.